This is a list of T cell receptor beta chains from one sample in a study of neoadjuvant nivolumab and ipilimumab in lung cancer. Profiled with immunoSEQ multiplex PCR; TCRdb holds only in-frame clones, not every one. Altogether fewer than 25,000 clones are present, 82% being singletons, with the ten largest covering 23%. The material sequenced was peripheral blood, taken before neoadjuvant nivolumab, alone or with ipilimumab. These receptors all stem from an adult with non-small cell lung cancer. CDR3s include the opening cysteine and the closing phenylalanine or tryptophan. Only part of the rows carry a size: once, few, many, or a class if the clone is expanded.

abundance: -
v_gene: TRBV11-2
CDR3aa: CASSLTSGEVSETQYF

abundance: -
v_gene: TRBV5-6
CDR3aa: CASSDILAGNTGELFF

abundance: -
v_gene: TRBV5-1
CDR3aa: CASSLRHLPSDEQFF

abundance: -
v_gene: TRBV5-5
CDR3aa: CASSFGPFDEQYF

abundance: -
v_gene: TRBV5-5
CDR3aa: CASRPGQSNEKLFF

abundance: -
v_gene: TRBV5-1
CDR3aa: CASSLESGAGSLKLFF

abundance: -
v_gene: TRBV2
CDR3aa: CASSETGDDQPQHF

abundance: -
v_gene: TRBV10-3
CDR3aa: CASKDNTDTQYF

abundance: -
v_gene: TRBV2
CDR3aa: CASTGEYEQYF

abundance: -
v_gene: TRBV9
CDR3aa: CASSTRPGYDEQFF

abundance: few
v_gene: TRBV7-2
CDR3aa: CASSITGGLTGELFF

abundance: -
v_gene: TRBV7-7
CDR3aa: CASSSSQETQYF

abundance: -
v_gene: TRBV11-2
CDR3aa: CASTSASYEQYF

abundance: -
v_gene: TRBV28
CDR3aa: CASSFGSGWRETQYF

abundance: few
v_gene: TRBV7-9
CDR3aa: CASSNGRTGNTIYF

abundance: -
v_gene: TRBV5-1
CDR3aa: CASSLEDSDYGYTF

abundance: -
v_gene: TRBV5-5
CDR3aa: CASSSRDSYEQYF

abundance: -
v_gene: TRBV4-2
CDR3aa: CASSQGSPGTLNTEAFF

abundance: -
v_gene: TRBV6-5
CDR3aa: CASSLQGMNTEAFF

abundance: -
v_gene: TRBV9
CDR3aa: CASSVGQGTADTQYF

abundance: -
v_gene: TRBV11-2
CDR3aa: CASSAAGTANEQFF

abundance: -
v_gene: TRBV5-1
CDR3aa: CASSPAGTGSPNVGYTF

abundance: -
v_gene: TRBV7-2
CDR3aa: CASSSTGGTGELFF

abundance: -
v_gene: TRBV7-2
CDR3aa: CASSGNQGDTQYF

abundance: -
v_gene: TRBV5-1
CDR3aa: CASRGGGEFTEAFF

abundance: -
v_gene: TRBV6-5
CDR3aa: CASTSGATRETQYF

abundance: -
v_gene: TRBV18
CDR3aa: CASSPSGRGNYGYTF

abundance: few
v_gene: TRBV4-3
CDR3aa: CASSQDGDSGANVLTF

abundance: -
v_gene: TRBV6-6
CDR3aa: CASSPGQVISNQPQHF

abundance: -
v_gene: TRBV18
CDR3aa: CASSRQGFSRYEQYF

abundance: few
v_gene: TRBV11-3
CDR3aa: CASSLGGPYQPQHF

abundance: -
v_gene: TRBV6-1
CDR3aa: CASTEAGARTGELFF

abundance: -
v_gene: TRBV30
CDR3aa: CAWRERDYNEQFF

abundance: -
v_gene: TRBV25-1
CDR3aa: CASGRGRGGANEQFF

abundance: -
v_gene: TRBV30
CDR3aa: CALIQASQETQYF

abundance: -
v_gene: TRBV5-5
CDR3aa: CASSEWSGTQYF

abundance: -
v_gene: TRBV7-6
CDR3aa: CASSSHPGQGKETQYF

abundance: -
v_gene: TRBV27
CDR3aa: CASSLSLREVDTGELFF

abundance: -
v_gene: TRBV6-1
CDR3aa: CASSGKMEDGYTF

abundance: -
v_gene: TRBV6-6
CDR3aa: CASSYLGRGGEQYF

abundance: -
v_gene: TRBV5-1
CDR3aa: CASSSHGTSGSNEQFF

abundance: -
v_gene: TRBV25-1
CDR3aa: CASSEFWAEQPQHF

abundance: -
v_gene: TRBV15
CDR3aa: CATSREGYTEAFF

abundance: -
v_gene: TRBV6-5
CDR3aa: CASSYSSGGVTGELFF

abundance: few
v_gene: TRBV11-3
CDR3aa: CASTTSEWGGETQYF

abundance: -
v_gene: TRBV10-2
CDR3aa: CASSLGGDTGELFF

abundance: -
v_gene: TRBV18
CDR3aa: CASSPSGSTEAFF

abundance: -
v_gene: TRBV30
CDR3aa: CAWSASETQYF

abundance: -
v_gene: TRBV7-8
CDR3aa: CASTVNPGLNTGELFF

abundance: -
v_gene: TRBV5-5
CDR3aa: CASSFGRDQYF

abundance: -
v_gene: TRBV11-3
CDR3aa: CASSPTATNTGELFF

abundance: -
v_gene: TRBV5-5
CDR3aa: CASSFSREDTQYF

abundance: -
v_gene: TRBV11-2
CDR3aa: CASSTIPDIQYF

abundance: -
v_gene: TRBV6-5
CDR3aa: CASSYRGDTEAFF

abundance: few
v_gene: TRBV6-1
CDR3aa: CASSEEGYTEAFF

abundance: -
v_gene: TRBV27
CDR3aa: CASPVGGNQPQHF

abundance: -
v_gene: TRBV6-5
CDR3aa: CASSRWTGLNTEAFF